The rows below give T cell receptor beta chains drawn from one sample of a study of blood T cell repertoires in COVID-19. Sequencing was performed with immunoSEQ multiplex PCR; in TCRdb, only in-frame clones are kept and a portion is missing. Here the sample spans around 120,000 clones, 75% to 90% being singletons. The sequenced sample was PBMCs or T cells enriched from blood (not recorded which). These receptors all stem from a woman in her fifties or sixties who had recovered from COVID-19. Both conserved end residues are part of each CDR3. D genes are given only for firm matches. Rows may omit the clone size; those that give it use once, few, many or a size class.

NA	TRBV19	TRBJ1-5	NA	CASSIDTDQPQHF	TGTGCCAGTAGTATAGATACAGATCAGCCCCAGCATTTT
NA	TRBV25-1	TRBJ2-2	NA	CASSSSRPNTGELFF	TGTGCCAGCAGTTCCAGCAGGCCGAACACCGGGGAGCTGTTTTTT
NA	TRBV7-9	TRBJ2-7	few	CASSHPRATYEQYF	TGTGCCAGCAGCCACCCCAGGGCCACCTACGAGCAGTACTTC
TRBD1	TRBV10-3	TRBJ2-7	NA	CAIRIRDSLTYEQYF	TGTGCCATCAGGATCCGGGACAGTCTCACCTACGAGCAGTACTTC
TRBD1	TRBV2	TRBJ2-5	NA	CASSPRTGFETQYF	TGTGCCAGCAGCCCTAGGACAGGGTTTGAGACCCAGTACTTC
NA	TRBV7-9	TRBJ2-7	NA	CASSHSYEQYF	TGTGCCAGCAGCCACAGCTACGAGCAGTACTTC
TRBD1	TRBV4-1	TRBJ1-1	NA	CASSRDRGAEAFF	TGCGCCAGCAGCCGTGACAGGGGTGCTGAAGCTTTCTTT
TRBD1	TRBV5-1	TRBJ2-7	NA	CASSPGTGVLYEQYF	TGCGCCAGCAGCCCCGGGACAGGGGTCCTCTACGAGCAGTACTTC
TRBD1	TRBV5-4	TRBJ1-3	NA	CASSLAGTGTGTIYF	TGTGCCAGCAGCTTGGCCGGGACAGGGACGGGCACCATATATTTT
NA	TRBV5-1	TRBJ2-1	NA	CASSLVQGIQNEQFF	TGCGCCAGCAGCTTGGTGCAGGGCATTCAGAATGAGCAGTTCTTC
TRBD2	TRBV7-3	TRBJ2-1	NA	CASSPTGTSDREQFF	TGTGCCAGCAGCCCCACCGGGACTAGCGACCGTGAGCAGTTCTTC
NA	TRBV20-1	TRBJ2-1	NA	CSASDPKRGATYNEQFF	TGCAGTGCTAGTGATCCGAAACGGGGGGCCACCTACAATGAGCAGTTCTTC
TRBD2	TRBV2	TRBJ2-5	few	CASGPSGGQETQYF	TGTGCCAGCGGGCCTAGCGGGGGCCAAGAGACCCAGTACTTC
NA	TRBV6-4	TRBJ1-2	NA	CASSERDRLGHTF	TGTGCCAGCAGTGAGAGGGATCGGCTTGGCCACACCTTC
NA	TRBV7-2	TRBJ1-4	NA	CASSLARGSGEKLFF	TGTGCCAGCAGCTTAGCGCGGGGGTCGGGTGAAAAACTGTTTTTT
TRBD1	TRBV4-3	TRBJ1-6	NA	CASSTGGGSYNSPLHF	TGCGCCAGCTCAACAGGGGGGGGCTCCTATAATTCACCCCTCCACTTT
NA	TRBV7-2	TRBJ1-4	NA	CASSLVPGSPTNEKLFF	TGTGCCAGCAGCTTAGTTCCGGGGTCCCCCACTAATGAAAAACTGTTTTTT
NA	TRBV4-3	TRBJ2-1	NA	CASSQDSDAYNEQFF	TGCGCCAGCAGCCAAGATAGCGACGCCTACAATGAGCAGTTCTTC
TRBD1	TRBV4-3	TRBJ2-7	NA	CASSQELWTGSSYEQYF	TGCGCCAGCAGCCAAGAGCTTTGGACAGGGAGCTCCTACGAGCAGTACTTC
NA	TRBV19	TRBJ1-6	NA	CASSKPESSYNSPLHF	TGTGCCAGTAGTAAACCCGAGAGCTCCTATAATTCACCCCTCCACTTT
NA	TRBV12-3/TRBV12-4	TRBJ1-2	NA	CASSLGVNYGYTF	TGTGCCAGCAGCCTAGGGGTTAACTATGGCTACACCTTC
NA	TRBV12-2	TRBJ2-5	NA	CASRPPSVNGRGGRETQYF	TGTGCAAGTCGCCCCCCATCCGTTAATGGGCGGGGGGGCCGAGAGACCCAGTACTTC
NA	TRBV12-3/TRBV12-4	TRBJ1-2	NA	CASSPDSYGYTF	TGTGCCAGCAGTCCGGACAGCTATGGCTACACCTTC
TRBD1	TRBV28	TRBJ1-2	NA	CASSSRGLWYGYTF	TGTGCCAGCAGTTCTAGGGGGCTTTGGTATGGCTACACCTTC
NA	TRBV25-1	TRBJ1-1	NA	CASSDNRLNTEAFF	TGTGCCAGCAGTGATAACAGGCTTAACACTGAAGCTTTCTTT
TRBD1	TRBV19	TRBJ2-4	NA	CASTPSGTENIQYF	TGTGCCAGTACCCCCTCCGGGACAGAAAACATTCAGTACTTC
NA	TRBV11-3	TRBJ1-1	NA	CASSQDTLNTEAFF	TGTGCCAGCAGCCAGGACACCCTGAACACTGAAGCTTTCTTT